These 8 T cell receptor beta chains share one sample of origin, sequenced in a study of T cell responses to AZD1222 COVID-19 vaccine. Clones were read by immunoSEQ multiplex PCR, and TCRdb kept only the in-frame ones, dropping some. The profile covers approximately 150,000 clones, with 80% to 90% appearing a single time and 1.6% taken by the ten largest. The specimen was peripheral blood, collected on day 0 of AZD1222 vaccination. The receptors shown here come from an adult in good health.

This rearrangement joins TRBV6-1 to TRBJ1-5, with TRBD1 identical over 7 bases. The V segment lost 4 bases and the J segment 0 bases; nucleotides outside the gene matches: 6. The germline CDR1 and CDR2 sequences are MNHNS and SASEGT. The CDR3 runs 16 residues. CDR3 protein: CASSVQGEGSNQPQHF. CDR3 nucleotides: TGTGCCAGCAGTGTTCAGGGGGAGGGTAGCAATCAGCCCCAGCATTTT.

This sequence joins TRBV19 and TRBJ2-7, with a tentative D call TRBD2 (7 bases). Germline CDR1 and CDR2: LNHDA and SQIVND (reference sequence). V was shortened by 5 bases and J by 2 bases, with 13 bases between the two germline ends. The CDR3 is made up of 14 amino acids. The CDR3: CASSWGGRAYEQYF. Here the CDR3 DNA reads TGTGCCAGTAGTTGGGGGGGGCGCGCCTACGAGCAGTACTTC.

V usage is TRBV19 and J usage is TRBJ1-2; 7 positions match TRBD1. The CDR3 spans 15 residues. V shed 7 bases and J 7 bases; nucleotides not matched to a gene: 15. Germline V lookup: CDR1 LNHDA, CDR2 SQIVND (reference sequence). CDR3: CASTLPGTAWRGYTF. The CDR3 coding sequence is TGTGCCAGTACCCTCCCCGGGACAGCCTGGCGTGGCTACACCTTC.

The rearrangement uses TRBV6-1 and TRBJ1-5, with D possibly matching TRBD1 (5 bases). Germline CDR1 and CDR2: MNHNS and SASEGT. The CDR3 length is 15 residues. Trimming removed 1 base at V and 3 bases at J, with 10 bases between. CDR3 nucleotides: TGTGCCAGCAGTGAAGGGGGCCGGACCAATCAGCCCCAGCATTTT. It is translated as CASSEGGRTNQPQHF.

CDR3 region: CASSLATGELFF. CDR3 DNA: TGTGCCAGCAGTTTAGCAACCGGGGAGCTGTTTTTT. The chain couples TRBV28 to TRBJ2-2; no definite D call. Germline assignment: CDR1 MDHEN and CDR2 SYDVKM. The CDR3 runs 12 residues. Trimming removed 2 bases from V and 5 bases from J, with 3 bases in between.

This chain links TRBV11-2 with TRBJ2-5, with 7 bases identical to TRBD2. Germline V gene lookup returns CDR1 SGHAT and CDR2 FQNNGV. The CDR3 is 15 residues long. V gave up 1 base and J gave up 2 bases; unmatched junction bases: 4. CDR3 sequence (DNA): TGTGCCAGCAGCTTAGGTGGGGGGGGACAAGAGACCCAGTACTTC. Its protein product is CASSLGGGGQETQYF.

The J gene is TRBJ2-2, the V gene TRBV5-1; D unclear. In germline, CDR1 is SGHRS, CDR2 YFSETQ. V lost 1 base and J lost 1, with 5 bases in between. The CDR3 covers 14 residues. The CDR3 reads CASSLPGNTGELFF. CDR3 DNA: TGCGCCAGCAGCTTGCCGGGGAACACCGGGGAGCTGTTTTTT.

The chain couples TRBV6-5 to TRBJ1-6; D uncertain. Germline values: CDR1 MNHEY, CDR2 SVGAGI. CDR3 length: 14 residues. V lost 2 bases and J 7 bases, leaving 9 bases between the germline ends. The chain's CDR3 is CASSYRRRNSPLHF. The CDR3 DNA follows: TGTGCCAGCAGTTACCGGCGTCGGAATTCACCCCTCCACTTT.